Shown below are 3 T cell receptor beta chains from a single sample sequenced in a study of a mutant IDH1 vaccine in newly diagnosed glioma. The protocol was immunoSEQ multiplex PCR, while the TCRdb copy is restricted to in-frame clones and leaves out a portion. The sample consists of about 85,000 clones, roughly nine tenths of them appearing once. Antigens for these TCRs are unknown. Specified time point: week 47, end of study. One vaccine dose held 300 ug of mutant IDH1 20-mer peptide and came with topical imiquimod. Sequencing used PBMCs, obtained from a glioma patient whose treatment included an IDH1 peptide vaccine. Receptor source: a woman in her 50s with glioma.

The table lists this clone with a few counts. The V and J genes are TRBV9 and TRBJ2-1, with D tentatively TRBD1 (6 bases). Germline V gene data show CDR1 as SGDLS and CDR2 as YYNGEE. V lost 3 bases, J lost 5 bases, and 9 bases lay in between. The CDR3 is 13 amino acids. CDR3 DNA sequence: TGTGCCAGCAGCGGCACAGGGAACAATGAGCAGTTCTTC. This gives the protein CASSGTGNNEQFF.

CDR3 amino acids: CASSVEGAMNTEAFF. The CDR3 bases are TGTGCCAGCAGCGTGGAGGGCGCCATGAACACTGAAGCTTTCTTT. V is TRBV28 and J is TRBJ1-1; D gene unclear. Germline V gene sequence: CDR1 MDHEN, CDR2 SYDVKM. CDR3 length: 15 residues. V shed 6 bases and J shed 0 bases, with 14 bases lying between them. Combining the CDR3 with reference TRBV28 and TRBJ1-1 gives the whole variable domain DVKVTQSSRYLVKRTGEKVFLECVQDMDHENMFWYRQDPGLGLRLIYFSYDVKMKEKGDIPEGYSVSREKKERFSLILESASTNQTSMYLCASSVEGAMNTEAFFGQGTRLTVV.

On this clone itself: Other DNA sequences within the sample encode an identical CDR3. The rearrangement links TRBV29-1 to TRBJ2-1; D possibly corresponds to TRBD2 (5 bases). The V gene's germline CDR1 is SQVTM and CDR2 ANQGSEA. V gave up 0 bases and J gave up 4 bases, with 13 bases separating them. The CDR3 consists of 15 residues. The CDR3 sequence: CSVEDRLAFYNEQFF. The CDR3 DNA sequence: TGCAGCGTTGAAGATAGGTTAGCGTTTTACAATGAGCAGTTCTTC.